This T cell receptor beta chain originates from a study of T cell clonality in common variable immunodeficiency. Study-level points and caveats: Reportedly, TCR beta sequences from common variable immunodeficiency showed fewer deletions and N-nucleotide insertions. Shared TCRbeta clones were fewer between CVID subjects than controls. Authors noted CVID clonality's cause needs subpopulation repertoire sequencing.

All CVID subjects were on immunoglobulin replacement for at least one year. Donors gave roughly 4.5 to 8.5 ml heparinized peripheral whole blood. This clone was recorded at least ten times. Its antigen is currently unknown. Produced via immunoSEQ multiplex PCR; TCRdb's table is partial and in-frame only. The sample was found to contain roughly 29,000 clones, and every one recurs. This TCR came from a human donor with common variable immunodeficiency. The sample comprised peripheral blood mononuclear cells.

The chain's CDR3 is CASSLMVAGGSTGELFF. Incomplete CDR3 DNA: TGTGCCAGCAGCTTAATGGTAGCGGGAGGGTCCACCGGGGAG. The rearrangement uses TRBV7-6 and TRBJ2-2; 11 nucleotides agree with TRBD2. The sequenced fragment ends 3 residues before the CDR3 boundary, so the rest is inferred from the germline J gene. The germline CDR1 and CDR2 sequences are SGHVS and FNYEAQ. This CDR3 has 17 amino acids. Germline trimming cut 2 bases from V and 4 bases from J; bases unmatched to any gene: 6.